Below, one TCR beta chain is given with its context. The DNA ends 3 residues before the CDR3 does, and the rest of the CDR3 is filled in from the germline J gene. TCRdb's table, derived via immunoSEQ multiplex PCR, lists solely in-frame clones and lacks some. Recorded for this sample: fewer than 30,000 clones. The CDR3 contains 13 residues. From germline, CDR1 is DFQATT and CDR2 SNEGSKA (reference sequence). The J segment lost 4 bases and the V segment lost 5 bases, leaving 7 bases of the junction unmatched. MY09/MY11 PCR detected cervical HPV DNA; dot-blot assigned genotypes. The data belong to a study of T cells in women clearing cervical HPV infection.

The sequencing input was blood buffy coat. The chain has TRBV20-1 and TRBJ1-1, with 7 positions matching TRBD1. The origin of this receptor is a woman aged 18-70 years with a cervical HPV16 infection that either progressed to CIN3+ or cleared (not recorded which). The DNA read from the CDR3 is TGCAGTGCTTCAGCCACAGGGGCCACTGAA. As protein: CSASATGATE. From start to end, the CDR3 is CSASATGATEAFF.